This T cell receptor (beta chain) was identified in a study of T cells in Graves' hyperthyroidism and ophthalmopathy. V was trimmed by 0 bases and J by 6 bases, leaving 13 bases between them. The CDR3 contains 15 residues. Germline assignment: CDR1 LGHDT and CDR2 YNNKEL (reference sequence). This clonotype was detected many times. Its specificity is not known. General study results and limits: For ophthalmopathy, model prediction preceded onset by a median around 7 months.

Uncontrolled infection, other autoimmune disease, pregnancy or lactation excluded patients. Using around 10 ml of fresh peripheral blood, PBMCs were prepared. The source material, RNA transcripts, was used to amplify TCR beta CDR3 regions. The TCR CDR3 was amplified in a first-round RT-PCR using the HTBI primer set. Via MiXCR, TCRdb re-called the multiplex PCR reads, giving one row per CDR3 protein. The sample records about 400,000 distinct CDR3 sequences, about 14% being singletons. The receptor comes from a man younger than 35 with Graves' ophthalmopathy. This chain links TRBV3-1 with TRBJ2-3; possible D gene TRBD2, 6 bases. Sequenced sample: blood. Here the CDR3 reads CASSQERGGLDTQYF. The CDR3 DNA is TGTGCCAGCAGCCAAGAACGGGGAGGCCTGGATACGCAGTATTTT.